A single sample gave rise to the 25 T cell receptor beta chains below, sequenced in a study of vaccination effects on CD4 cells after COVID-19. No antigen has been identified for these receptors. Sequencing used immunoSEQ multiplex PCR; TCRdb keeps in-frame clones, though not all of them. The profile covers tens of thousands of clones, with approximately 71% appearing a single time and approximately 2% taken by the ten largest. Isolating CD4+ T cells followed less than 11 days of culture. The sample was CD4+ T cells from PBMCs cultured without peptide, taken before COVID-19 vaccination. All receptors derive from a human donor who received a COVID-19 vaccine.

As DNA, the CDR3 is TGTGCCAGCAGTGGAGCGGGGGGGACCACCGGGGAGCTGTTTTTT. Translation gives CASSGAGGTTGELFF. The V gene is TRBV27, the J gene TRBJ2-2; TRBD2 matches at 10 bases. Trimming cost V 5 bases and J 4 bases; bases outside gene matches: 4. Germline CDR1 and CDR2: MNHEY and SMNVEV (reference sequence). This CDR3 spans 15 amino acids.

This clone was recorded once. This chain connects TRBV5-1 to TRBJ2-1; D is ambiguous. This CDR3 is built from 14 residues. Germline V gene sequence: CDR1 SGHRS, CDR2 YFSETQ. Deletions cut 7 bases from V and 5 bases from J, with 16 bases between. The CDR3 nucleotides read TGCGCCAGCGGGTCCCAAGGCAGCGACAATGAGCAGTTCTTC. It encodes CASGSQGSDNEQFF.

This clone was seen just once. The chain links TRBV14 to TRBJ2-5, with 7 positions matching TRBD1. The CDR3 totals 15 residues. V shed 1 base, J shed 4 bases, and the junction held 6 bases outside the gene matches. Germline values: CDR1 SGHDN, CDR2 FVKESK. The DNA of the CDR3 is TGTGCCAGCAGCCAAGGAAGGGGGCCGAGAGAGACCCAGTACTTC. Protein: CASSQGRGPRETQYF.

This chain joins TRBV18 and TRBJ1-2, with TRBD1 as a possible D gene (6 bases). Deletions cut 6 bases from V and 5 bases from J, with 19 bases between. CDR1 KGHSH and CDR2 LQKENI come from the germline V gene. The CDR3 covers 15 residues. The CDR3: CASSTTARGYYGYTF. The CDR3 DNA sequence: TGTGCCAGCTCCACAACCGCGAGGGGGTATTATGGCTACACCTTC.

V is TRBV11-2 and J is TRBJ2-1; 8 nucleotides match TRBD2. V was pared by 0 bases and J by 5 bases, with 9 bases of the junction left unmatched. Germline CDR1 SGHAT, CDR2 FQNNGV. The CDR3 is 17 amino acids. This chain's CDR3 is CASSLEGLGIRNNEQFF. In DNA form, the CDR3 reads TGTGCCAGCAGCTTAGAGGGACTAGGAATCCGTAACAATGAGCAGTTCTTC.

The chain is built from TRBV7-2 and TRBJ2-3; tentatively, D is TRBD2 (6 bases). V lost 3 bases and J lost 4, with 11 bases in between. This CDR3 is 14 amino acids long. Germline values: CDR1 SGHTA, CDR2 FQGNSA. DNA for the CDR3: TGTGCCAGCAGCTTTTCCGGGGGACCAGATACGCAGTATTTT. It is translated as CASSFSGGPDTQYF.

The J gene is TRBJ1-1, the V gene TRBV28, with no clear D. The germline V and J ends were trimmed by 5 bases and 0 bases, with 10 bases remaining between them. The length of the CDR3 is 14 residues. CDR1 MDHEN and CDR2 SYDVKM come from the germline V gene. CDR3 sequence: CASSVGSLNTEAFF. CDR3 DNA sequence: TGTGCCAGCAGTGTGGGCAGTCTGAACACTGAAGCTTTCTTT.

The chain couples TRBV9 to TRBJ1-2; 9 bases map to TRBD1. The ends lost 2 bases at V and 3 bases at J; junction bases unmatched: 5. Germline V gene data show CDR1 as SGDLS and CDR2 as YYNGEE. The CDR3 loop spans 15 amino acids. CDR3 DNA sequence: TGTGCCAGCAGCGTTACAGGGGGCGCGGACTATGGCTACACCTTC. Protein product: CASSVTGGADYGYTF.

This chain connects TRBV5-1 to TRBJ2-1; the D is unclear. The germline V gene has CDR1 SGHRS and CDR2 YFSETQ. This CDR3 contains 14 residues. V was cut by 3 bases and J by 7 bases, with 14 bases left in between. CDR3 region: CASSSPKDGNEQFF. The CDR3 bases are TGCGCCAGCAGCTCGCCGAAAGACGGGAATGAGCAGTTCTTC.

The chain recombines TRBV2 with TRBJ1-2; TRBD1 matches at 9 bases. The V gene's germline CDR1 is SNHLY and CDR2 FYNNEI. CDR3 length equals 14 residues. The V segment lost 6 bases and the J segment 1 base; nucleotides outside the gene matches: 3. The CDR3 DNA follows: TGTGCCAGCAGACTGGGACAGGGTAACTATGGCTACACCTTC. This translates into CASRLGQGNYGYTF.

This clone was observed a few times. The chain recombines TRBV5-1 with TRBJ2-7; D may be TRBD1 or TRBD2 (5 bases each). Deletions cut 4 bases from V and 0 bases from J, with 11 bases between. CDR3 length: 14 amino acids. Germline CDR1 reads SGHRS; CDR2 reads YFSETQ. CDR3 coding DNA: TGCGCCAGCAGCCGGGACCCAAGCTCCTACGAGCAGTACGTC. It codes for CASSRDPSSYEQYV.

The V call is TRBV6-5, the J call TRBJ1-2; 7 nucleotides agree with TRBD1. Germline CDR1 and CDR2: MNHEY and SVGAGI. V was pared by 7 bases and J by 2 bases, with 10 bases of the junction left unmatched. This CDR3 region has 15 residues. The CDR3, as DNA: TGTGCCAGCAATAAGCGGGAGGGGGCCAACTATGGCTACACCTTC. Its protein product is CASNKREGANYGYTF.

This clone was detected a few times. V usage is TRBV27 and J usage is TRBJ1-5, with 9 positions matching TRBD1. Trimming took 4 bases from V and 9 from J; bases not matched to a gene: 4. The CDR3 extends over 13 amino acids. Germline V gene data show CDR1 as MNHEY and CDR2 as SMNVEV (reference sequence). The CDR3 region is CASSSDRGAPQHF. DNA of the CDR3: TGTGCCAGCAGTTCGGACAGGGGTGCGCCCCAGCATTTT.

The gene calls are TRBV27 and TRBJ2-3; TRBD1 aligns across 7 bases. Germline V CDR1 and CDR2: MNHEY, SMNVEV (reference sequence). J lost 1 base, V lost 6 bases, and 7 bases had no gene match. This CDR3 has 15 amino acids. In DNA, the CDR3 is TGTGCCAGCAGGCCCCTAGGGACAGGCACAGATACGCAGTATTTT. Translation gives CASRPLGTGTDTQYF.

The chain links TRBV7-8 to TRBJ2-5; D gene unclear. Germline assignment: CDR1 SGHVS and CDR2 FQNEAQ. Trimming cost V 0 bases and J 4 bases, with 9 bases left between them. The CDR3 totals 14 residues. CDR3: CASSLAVQLETQYF. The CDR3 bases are TGTGCCAGCAGCTTAGCGGTGCAGCTAGAGACCCAGTACTTC.

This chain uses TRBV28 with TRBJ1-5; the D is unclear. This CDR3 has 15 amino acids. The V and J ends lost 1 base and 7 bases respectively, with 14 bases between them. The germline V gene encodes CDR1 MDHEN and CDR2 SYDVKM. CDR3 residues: CASSLLWAVTQPQHF. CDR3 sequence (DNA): TGTGCCAGCAGTTTATTATGGGCAGTCACCCAGCCCCAGCATTTT.

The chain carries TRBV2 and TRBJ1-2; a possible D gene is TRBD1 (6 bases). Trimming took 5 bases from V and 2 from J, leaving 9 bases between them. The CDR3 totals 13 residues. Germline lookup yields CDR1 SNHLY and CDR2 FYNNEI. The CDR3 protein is CASSLQGNYGYTF. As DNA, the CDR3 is TGTGCCAGCAGTCTTCAGGGGAACTATGGCTACACCTTC.

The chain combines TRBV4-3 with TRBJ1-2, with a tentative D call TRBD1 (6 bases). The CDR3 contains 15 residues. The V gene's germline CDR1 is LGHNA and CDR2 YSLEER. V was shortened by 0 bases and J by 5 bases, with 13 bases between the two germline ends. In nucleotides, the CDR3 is TGCGCCAGCAGCCAAGATGAGGACAGACGGTATGGCTACACCTTC. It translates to CASSQDEDRRYGYTF.

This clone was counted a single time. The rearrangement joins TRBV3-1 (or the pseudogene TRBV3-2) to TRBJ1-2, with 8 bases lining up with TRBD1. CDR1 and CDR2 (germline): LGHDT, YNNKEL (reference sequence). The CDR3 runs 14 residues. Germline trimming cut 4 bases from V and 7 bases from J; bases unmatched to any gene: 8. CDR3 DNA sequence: TGTGCCAGCAGCCCGGTGGCAGGGGGCCTTGGCTACACCTTC. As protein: CASSPVAGGLGYTF.

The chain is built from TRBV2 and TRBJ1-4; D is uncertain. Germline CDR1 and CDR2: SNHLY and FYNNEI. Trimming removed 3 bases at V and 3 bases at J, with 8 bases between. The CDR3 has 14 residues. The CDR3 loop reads CASSERTANEKLFF. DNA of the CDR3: TGTGCCAGCAGTGAGCGGACGGCTAATGAAAAACTGTTTTTT.

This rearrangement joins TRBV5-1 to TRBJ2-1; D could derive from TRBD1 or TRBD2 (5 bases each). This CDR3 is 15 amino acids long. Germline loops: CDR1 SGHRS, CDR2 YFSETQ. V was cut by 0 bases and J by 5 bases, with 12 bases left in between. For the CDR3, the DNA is TGCGCCAGCAGCTTGGCCGGGACCCAAGACAATGAGCAGTTCTTC. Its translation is CASSLAGTQDNEQFF.

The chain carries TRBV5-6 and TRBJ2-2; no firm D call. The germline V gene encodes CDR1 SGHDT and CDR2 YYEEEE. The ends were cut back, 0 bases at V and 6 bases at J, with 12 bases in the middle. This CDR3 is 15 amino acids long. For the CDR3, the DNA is TGTGCCAGCAGCTTGGTATCCGGGTTCGCCGGGGAGCTGTTTTTT. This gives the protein CASSLVSGFAGELFF.

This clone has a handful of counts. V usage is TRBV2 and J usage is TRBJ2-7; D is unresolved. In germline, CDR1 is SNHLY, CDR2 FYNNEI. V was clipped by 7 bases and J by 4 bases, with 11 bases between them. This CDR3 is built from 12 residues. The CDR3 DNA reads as TGTGCCAGCAAGTATGGTCAATACGAGCAGTACGTC. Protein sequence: CASKYGQYEQYV.

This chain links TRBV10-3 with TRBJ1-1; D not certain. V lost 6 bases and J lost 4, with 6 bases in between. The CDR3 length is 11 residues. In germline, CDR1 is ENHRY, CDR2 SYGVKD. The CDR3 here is CAIRIGTEAFF. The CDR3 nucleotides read TGTGCCATCAGAATAGGCACTGAAGCTTTCTTT.

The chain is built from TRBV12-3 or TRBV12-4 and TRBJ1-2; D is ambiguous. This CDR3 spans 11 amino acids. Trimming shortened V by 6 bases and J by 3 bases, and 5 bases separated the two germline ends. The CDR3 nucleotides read TGTGCCAGCAGACTCTACTATGGCTACACCTTC. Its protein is CASRLYYGYTF.